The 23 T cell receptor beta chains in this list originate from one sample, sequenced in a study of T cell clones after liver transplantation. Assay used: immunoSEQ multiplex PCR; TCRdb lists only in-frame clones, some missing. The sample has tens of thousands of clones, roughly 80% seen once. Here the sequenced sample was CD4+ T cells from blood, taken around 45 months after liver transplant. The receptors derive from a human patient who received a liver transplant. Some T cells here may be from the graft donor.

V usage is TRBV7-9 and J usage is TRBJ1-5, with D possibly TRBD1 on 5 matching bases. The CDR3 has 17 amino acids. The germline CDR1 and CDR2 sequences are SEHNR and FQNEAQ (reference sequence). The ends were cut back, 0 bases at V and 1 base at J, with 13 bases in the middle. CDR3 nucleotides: TGTGCCAGCAGCTTAGCGCGTCGGGGCGGGAGCAATCAGCCCCAGCATTTT. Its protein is CASSLARRGGSNQPQHF.

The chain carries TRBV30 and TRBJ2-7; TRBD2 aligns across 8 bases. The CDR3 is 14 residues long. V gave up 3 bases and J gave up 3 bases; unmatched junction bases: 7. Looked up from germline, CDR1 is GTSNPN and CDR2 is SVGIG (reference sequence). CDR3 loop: CAWSAGLAGYEQYF. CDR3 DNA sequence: TGTGCCTGGAGCGCGGGGCTAGCGGGCTACGAGCAGTACTTC.

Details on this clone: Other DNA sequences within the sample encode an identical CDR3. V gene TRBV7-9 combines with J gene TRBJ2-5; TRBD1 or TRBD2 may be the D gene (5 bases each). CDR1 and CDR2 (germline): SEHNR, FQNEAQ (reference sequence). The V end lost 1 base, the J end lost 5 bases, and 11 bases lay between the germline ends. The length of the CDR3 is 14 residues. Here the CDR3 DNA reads TGTGCCAGCAGCTTAGGGGGGTCGGGGGAGACCCAGTACTTC. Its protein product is CASSLGGSGETQYF.

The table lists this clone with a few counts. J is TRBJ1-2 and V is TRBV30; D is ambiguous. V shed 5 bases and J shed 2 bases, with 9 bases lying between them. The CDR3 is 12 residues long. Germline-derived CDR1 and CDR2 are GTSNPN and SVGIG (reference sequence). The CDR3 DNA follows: TGTGCCTGGGAAGCAGGCAACTATGGCTACACCTTC. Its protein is CAWEAGNYGYTF.

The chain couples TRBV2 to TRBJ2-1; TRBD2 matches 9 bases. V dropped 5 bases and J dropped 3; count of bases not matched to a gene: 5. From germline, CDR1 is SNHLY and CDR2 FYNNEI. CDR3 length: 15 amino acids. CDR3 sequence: CASSIRLAVYNEQFF. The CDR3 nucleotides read TGTGCCAGCAGTATACGACTAGCGGTCTACAATGAGCAGTTCTTC. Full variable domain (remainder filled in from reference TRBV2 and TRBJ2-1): EPEVTQTPSHQVTQMGQEVILRCVPISNHLYFYWYRQILGQKVEFLVSFYNNEISEKSEIFDDQFSVERPDGSNFTLKIRSTKLEDSAMYFCASSIRLAVYNEQFFGPGTRLTVL.

CDR3 residues: CASSLRGKENEQYF. DNA of the CDR3: TGTGCCAGCAGTCTTAGGGGTAAAGAGAACGAGCAGTACTTC. The chain has TRBV6-5 and TRBJ2-7; D perhaps matches TRBD1 (5 bases). V lost 5 bases and J 5 bases, leaving 16 bases between the germline ends. The CDR3 extends over 14 amino acids. The germline V gene has CDR1 MNHEY and CDR2 SVGAGI.

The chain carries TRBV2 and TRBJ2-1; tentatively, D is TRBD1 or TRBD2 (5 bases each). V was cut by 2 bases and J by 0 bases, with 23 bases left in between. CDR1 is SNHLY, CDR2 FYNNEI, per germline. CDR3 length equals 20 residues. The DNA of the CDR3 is TGTGCCAGCAGTGAAAATGCCCCTCGGCACTGGGGGAGCTCCTACAATGAGCAGTTCTTC. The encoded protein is CASSENAPRHWGSSYNEQFF. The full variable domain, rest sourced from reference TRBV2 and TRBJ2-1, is EPEVTQTPSHQVTQMGQEVILRCVPISNHLYFYWYRQILGQKVEFLVSFYNNEISEKSEIFDDQFSVERPDGSNFTLKIRSTKLEDSAMYFCASSENAPRHWGSSYNEQFFGPGTRLTVL.

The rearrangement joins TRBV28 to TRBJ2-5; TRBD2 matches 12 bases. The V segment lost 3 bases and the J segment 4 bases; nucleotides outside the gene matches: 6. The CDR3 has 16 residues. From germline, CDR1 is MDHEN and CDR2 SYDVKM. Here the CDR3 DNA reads TGTGCCAGCAGTTTGCGGTCTAGCGGGAGGGGAGAGACCCAGTACTTC. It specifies CASSLRSSGRGETQYF.

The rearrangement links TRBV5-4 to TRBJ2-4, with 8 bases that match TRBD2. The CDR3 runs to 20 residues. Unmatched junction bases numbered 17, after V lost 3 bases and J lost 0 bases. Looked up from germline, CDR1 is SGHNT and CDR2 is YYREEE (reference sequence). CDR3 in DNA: TGTGCCAGCAGCTATAGTTCCGGGACTAGAGGAGGGTTAGCCAAAAACATTCAGTACTTC. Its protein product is CASSYSSGTRGGLAKNIQYF.

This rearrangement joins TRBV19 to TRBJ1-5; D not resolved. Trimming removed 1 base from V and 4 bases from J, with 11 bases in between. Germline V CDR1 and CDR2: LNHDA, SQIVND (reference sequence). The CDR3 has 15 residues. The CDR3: CASSIVPSQNQPQHF. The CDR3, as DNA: TGTGCCAGTAGTATAGTACCCAGTCAAAATCAGCCCCAGCATTTT.

The CDR3: CASSQEGLGDGGKNIQYF. In DNA form, the CDR3 reads TGCGCCAGCAGCCAAGAAGGATTGGGGGACGGTGGCAAAAACATTCAGTACTTC. V is TRBV4-1 and J is TRBJ2-4; D could derive from TRBD1 or TRBD2 (5 bases each). CDR3 length: 18 residues. Germline loops: CDR1 MGHRA, CDR2 YSYEKL. V was shortened by 0 bases and J by 3 bases, with 18 bases between the two germline ends.

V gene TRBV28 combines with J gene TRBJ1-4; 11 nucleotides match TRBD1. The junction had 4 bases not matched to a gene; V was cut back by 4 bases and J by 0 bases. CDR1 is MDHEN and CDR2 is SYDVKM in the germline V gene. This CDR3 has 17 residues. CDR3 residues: CASSSPGQGATNEKLFF. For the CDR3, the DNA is TGTGCCAGCAGTTCCCCGGGACAGGGGGCAACTAATGAAAAACTGTTTTTT. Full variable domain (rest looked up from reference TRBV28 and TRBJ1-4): DVKVTQSSRYLVKRTGEKVFLECVQDMDHENMFWYRQDPGLGLRLIYFSYDVKMKEKGDIPEGYSVSREKKERFSLILESASTNQTSMYLCASSSPGQGATNEKLFFGSGTQLSVL.

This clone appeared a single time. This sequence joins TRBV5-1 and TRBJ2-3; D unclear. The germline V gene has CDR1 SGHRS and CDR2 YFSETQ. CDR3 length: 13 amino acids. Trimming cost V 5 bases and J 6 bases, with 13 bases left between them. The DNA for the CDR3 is TGCGCCAGCAGTACCTCCCCCAGCGATACGCAGTATTTT. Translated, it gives CASSTSPSDTQYF.

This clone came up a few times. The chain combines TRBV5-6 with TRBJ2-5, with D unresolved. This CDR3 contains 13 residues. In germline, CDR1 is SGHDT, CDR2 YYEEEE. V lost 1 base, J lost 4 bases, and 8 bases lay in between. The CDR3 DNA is TGTGCCAGCAGCTTGTCTCTGACAGAGACCCAGTACTTC. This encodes CASSLSLTETQYF.

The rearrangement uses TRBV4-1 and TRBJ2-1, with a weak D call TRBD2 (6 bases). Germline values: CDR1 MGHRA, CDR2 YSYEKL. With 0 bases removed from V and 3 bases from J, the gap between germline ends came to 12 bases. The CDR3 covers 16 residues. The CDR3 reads CASSQDHSGSYNEQFF. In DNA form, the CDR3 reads TGCGCCAGCAGCCAAGATCATAGCGGTAGCTACAATGAGCAGTTCTTC.

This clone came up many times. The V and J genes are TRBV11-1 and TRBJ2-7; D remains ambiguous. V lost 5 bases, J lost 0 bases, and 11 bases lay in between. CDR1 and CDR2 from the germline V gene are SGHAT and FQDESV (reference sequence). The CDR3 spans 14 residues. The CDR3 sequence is CASSRATSSYEQYF. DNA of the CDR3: TGTGCCAGCAGCCGCGCGACCAGCTCCTACGAGCAGTACTTC.

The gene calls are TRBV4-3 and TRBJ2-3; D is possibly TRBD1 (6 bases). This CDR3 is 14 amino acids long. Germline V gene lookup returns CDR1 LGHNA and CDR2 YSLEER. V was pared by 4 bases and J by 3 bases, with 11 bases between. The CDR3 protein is CASSLEGETDTQYF. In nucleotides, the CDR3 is TGCGCCAGCAGCCTAGAGGGGGAAACAGATACGCAGTATTTT.

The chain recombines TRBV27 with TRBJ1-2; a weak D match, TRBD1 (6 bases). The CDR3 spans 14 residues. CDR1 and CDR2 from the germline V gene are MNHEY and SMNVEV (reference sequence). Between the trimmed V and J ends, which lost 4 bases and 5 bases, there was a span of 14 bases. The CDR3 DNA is TGTGCCAGCAGTTCCCGGCGGGGGCGGTATGGCTACACCTTC. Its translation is CASSSRRGRYGYTF.

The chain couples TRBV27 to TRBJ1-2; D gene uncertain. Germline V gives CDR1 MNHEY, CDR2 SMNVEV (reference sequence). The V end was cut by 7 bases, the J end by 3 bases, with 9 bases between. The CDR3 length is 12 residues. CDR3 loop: CASKDRDYGYTF. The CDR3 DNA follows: TGTGCCAGCAAGGACCGGGACTATGGCTACACCTTC.

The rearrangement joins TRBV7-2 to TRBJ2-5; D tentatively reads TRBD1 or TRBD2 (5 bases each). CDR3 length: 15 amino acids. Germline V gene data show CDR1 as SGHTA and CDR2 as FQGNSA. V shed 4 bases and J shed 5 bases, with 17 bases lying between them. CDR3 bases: TGTGCCAGCAGCTACACACGGGGACCCCTCGAGACCCAGTACTTC. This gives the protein CASSYTRGPLETQYF. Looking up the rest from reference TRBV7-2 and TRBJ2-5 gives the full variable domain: GAGVSQSPSNKVTEKGKDVELRCDPISGHTALYWYRQSLGQGLEFLIYFQGNSAPDKSGLPSDRFSAERTGGSVSTLTIQRTQQEDSAVYLCASSYTRGPLETQYFGPGTRLLVL.

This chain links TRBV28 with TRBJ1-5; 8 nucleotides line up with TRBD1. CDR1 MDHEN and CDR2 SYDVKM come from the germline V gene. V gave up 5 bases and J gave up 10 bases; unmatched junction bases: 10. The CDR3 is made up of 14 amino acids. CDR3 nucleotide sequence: TGTGCCAGCAGTATCGGACAGGGTGACCTACCCCAGCATTTT. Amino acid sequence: CASSIGQGDLPQHF. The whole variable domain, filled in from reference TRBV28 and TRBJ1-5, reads DVKVTQSSRYLVKRTGEKVFLECVQDMDHENMFWYRQDPGLGLRLIYFSYDVKMKEKGDIPEGYSVSREKKERFSLILESASTNQTSMYLCASSIGQGDLPQHFGDGTRLSIL.

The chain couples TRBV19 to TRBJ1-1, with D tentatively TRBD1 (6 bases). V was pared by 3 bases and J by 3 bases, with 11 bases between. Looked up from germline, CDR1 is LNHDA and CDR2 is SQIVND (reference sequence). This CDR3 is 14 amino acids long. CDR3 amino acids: CASSITGWDTEAFF. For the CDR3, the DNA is TGTGCCAGTAGTATCACAGGGTGGGACACTGAAGCTTTCTTT.

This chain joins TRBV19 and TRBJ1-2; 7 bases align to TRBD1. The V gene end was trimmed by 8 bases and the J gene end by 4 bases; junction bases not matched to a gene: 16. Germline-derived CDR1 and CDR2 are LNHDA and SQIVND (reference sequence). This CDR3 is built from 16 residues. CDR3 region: CASQIGTAKGGYGYTF. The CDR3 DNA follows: TGTGCCAGTCAAATCGGGACAGCGAAAGGAGGCTATGGCTACACCTTC. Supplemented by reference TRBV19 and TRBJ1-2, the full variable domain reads DGGITQSPKYLFRKEGQNVTLSCEQNLNHDAMYWYRQDPGQGLRLIYYSQIVNDFQKGDIAEGYSVSREKKESFPLTVTSAQKNPTAFYLCASQIGTAKGGYGYTFGSGTRLTVV.